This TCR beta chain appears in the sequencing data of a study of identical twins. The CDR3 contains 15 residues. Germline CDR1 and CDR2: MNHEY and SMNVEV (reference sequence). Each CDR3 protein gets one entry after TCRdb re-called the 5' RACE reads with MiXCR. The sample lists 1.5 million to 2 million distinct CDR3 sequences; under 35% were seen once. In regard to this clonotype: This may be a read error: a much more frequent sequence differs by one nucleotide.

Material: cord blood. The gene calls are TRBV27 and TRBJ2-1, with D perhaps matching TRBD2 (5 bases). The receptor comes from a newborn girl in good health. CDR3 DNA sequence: TGTGTCAGCAGCCTACTAGGGCCCTCCTACAATGAGCAGTTCTTC. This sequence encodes CVSSLLGPSYNEQFF.